Listed below are T cell receptor beta chains from one sample, sequenced in a study of OX40 agonist ivuxolimab in advanced cancers. Generated by immunoSEQ multiplex PCR, the TCRdb table keeps only in-frame clones and is missing some. The data contain 85,000 to 100,000 clones, approximately 86% of them singletons. This material consisted of CD4+ or CD8+ T cells sorted from blood, taken in a trial of the OX40 agonist ivuxolimab. The receptors here all came from an adult with an advanced solid tumor such as melanoma, head and neck, liver or kidney cancer. CDR3s include the opening cysteine and the closing phenylalanine or tryptophan. D genes are given only for firm matches. Clone sizes are given selectively: once, few, many, or a class where the clone is expanded.

d_gene	v_gene	abundance	j_gene	CDR3nt	CDR3aa
TRBD1	TRBV11-3	-	TRBJ2-1	TGTGCCAGCAGCTTAGAGGGTCCTGGGACAGCTTACAATGAGCAGTTCTTC	CASSLEGPGTAYNEQFF
TRBD1	TRBV15	once	TRBJ2-7	TGTGCCACCAGCAGATCTTTGACAGGGGCGGAACCTTACGAGCAGTACTTC	CATSRSLTGAEPYEQYF
-	TRBV27	-	TRBJ2-1	TGTGCCAGCAGTTTATACACTACCAACAATGAGCAGTTCTTC	CASSLYTTNNEQFF
-	TRBV4-1	once	TRBJ2-2	TGCGCCAGCAGCCAAGCCCCAGGGGCAAGAACCGGGGAGCTGTTTTTT	CASSQAPGARTGELFF
-	TRBV6-5	-	TRBJ1-1	TGTGCCAGCAGTGCCTGGGGCACTGAAGCTTTCTTT	CASSAWGTEAFF
-	TRBV5-1	-	TRBJ2-2	TGCGCCAGCAGCTTTTCCGGGGTTGAGACCGGGGAGCTGTTTTTT	CASSFSGVETGELFF
TRBD1	TRBV10-3	once	TRBJ2-2	TGTGCCATCATGACGCAGGGGGACAGGGGCTCGGGACCTACGCGGGGTAGCACCGGGGAGCTGTTTTTT	CAIMTQGDRGSGPTRGSTGELFF
-	TRBV5-4	-	TRBJ2-1	TGTGCCAGCAGCTTGGGGGTGGTCTACAATGAGCAGTTCTTC	CASSLGVVYNEQFF
-	TRBV27	-	TRBJ2-2	TGTGCCAGCAGTGCCCCTGCGCACCCCGGGGAGCTGTTTTTT	CASSAPAHPGELFF
-	TRBV10-1	-	TRBJ2-2	TGCGCCAGCAGCTTGGGGGGAGCAAACACCGGGGAGCTGTTTTTT	CASSLGGANTGELFF
-	TRBV6-5	once	TRBJ2-2	TGTGCCAGCAGTTCCCAACCCGGGACGGACACCGGGGAGCTGTTTTTT	CASSSQPGTDTGELFF
TRBD1	TRBV28	-	TRBJ1-2	TGTGCCAGCAGGTCGTCTGGGACAGGGGGCCTTTATGGCTACACCTTC	CASRSSGTGGLYGYTF
-	TRBV11-1	-	TRBJ2-3	TGTGCCAGCAGCTTAGATCCCCTAACACCGGTCACAGATACGCAGTATTTT	CASSLDPLTPVTDTQYF
TRBD2	TRBV28	-	TRBJ2-1	TGTGCCAGCAGTTTATACAGCGGGAGGGCCAATGAGCAGTTCTTC	CASSLYSGRANEQFF
-	TRBV7-2	-	TRBJ1-4	TGTGCCAGCAGCTTAGCCTCGGGGGATAATGAAAAACTGTTTTTT	CASSLASGDNEKLFF
-	TRBV7-9	-	TRBJ1-1	TGTGCCAGCAGCTTAGACCGCTTAGAAACGAACACTGAAGCTTTCTTT	CASSLDRLETNTEAFF
TRBD1	TRBV5-6	-	TRBJ1-1	TGTGCCAGCAGCATTGACAGGGGGCGAGCTTTCTTT	CASSIDRGRAFF
-	TRBV5-6	-	TRBJ2-3	TGTGCCAGCAGCAACCCTAGCACAGATACGCAGTATTTT	CASSNPSTDTQYF
TRBD2	TRBV15	-	TRBJ2-7	TGTGCCACCAGCAGAGAAGGACTAGTCGACGAGCAGTACTTC	CATSREGLVDEQYF
-	TRBV2	-	TRBJ2-5	TGTGCCAGCAGTGTTACGGCCGTCCAAGAGACCCAGTACTTC	CASSVTAVQETQYF
-	TRBV4-2	-	TRBJ2-6	TGTGCCAGCACCCTCGAGTCGGGGGCCAACGTCCTGACTTTC	CASTLESGANVLTF
TRBD2	TRBV11-2	once	TRBJ2-1	TGTGCCAGCAGCTCCTTAACCCGGGCGGGGGGGAATGGTGAGCAGTTCTTC	CASSSLTRAGGNGEQFF
-	TRBV5-5	-	TRBJ1-5	TGTGCCAGCACCCGCTCCGGGGAAAAGGGTCAGCCCCAGCATTTT	CASTRSGEKGQPQHF
-	TRBV11-3	few	TRBJ2-1	TGTGCCAGCAGTTCAGGGTCCCTGCAGTTCTTC	CASSSGSLQFF
-	TRBV18	-	TRBJ2-7	TGTGCCAGCTCACCACGTAATCAGGGCACCTACGAGCAGTACTTC	CASSPRNQGTYEQYF
-	TRBV6-6	-	TRBJ2-2	TGTGCCAGCAGTTGGCCGGGACTTGGGGAGCTGTTTTTT	CASSWPGLGELFF
-	TRBV5-1	once	TRBJ1-1	TGCGCCAGCAGCACCAAAACAGGGCTCCCAAACACTGAAGCTTTCTTT	CASSTKTGLPNTEAFF
-	TRBV19	-	TRBJ2-1	TGTGCCACCCTACCGGGGGACAGTTGGGGTTACAATGAGCAGTTCTTC	CATLPGDSWGYNEQFF
TRBD2	TRBV5-1	-	TRBJ2-1	TGCGCCAGCAGCTTGGTAGCGGGAGGGGTCAATGAGCAGTTCTTC	CASSLVAGGVNEQFF
TRBD2	TRBV10-1	-	TRBJ2-1	TGCGCCAGCAGTAGCGGGACTTCTCTTGGGGAGCAGTTCTTC	CASSSGTSLGEQFF
TRBD1	TRBV5-1	-	TRBJ2-3	TGCGCCAGCAGCTTGTCCCGGACAGGGGGGGCAGATACGCAGTATTTT	CASSLSRTGGADTQYF
-	TRBV7-1	-	TRBJ1-2	TGTGCCAGCAGCGTTGATTCCGAGGGAAAGACCTATGGCTACACCTTC	CASSVDSEGKTYGYTF
-	TRBV6-6	-	TRBJ2-1	TGTGCCAGCAGTTGGGACTCTCCTGGCTACAATGAGCAGTTCTTC	CASSWDSPGYNEQFF
-	TRBV19	-	TRBJ1-5	TGTGCCAGTAGTATTGGCGGCTTATATAGCAATCAGCCCCAGCATTTT	CASSIGGLYSNQPQHF
-	TRBV5-5	-	TRBJ1-2	TGTGCCAGCAGCTCTCGGACGGACGATGGCTACACCTTC	CASSSRTDDGYTF
-	TRBV18	-	TRBJ2-1	TGTGCCAGCTCTCTAATAAGGAATGAGCAGTTCTTC	CASSLIRNEQFF
-	TRBV5-4	-	TRBJ2-6	TGTGCCAGCTCACCCCCTGGGGCCAACGTCCTGACTTTC	CASSPPGANVLTF
TRBD1	TRBV11-3	-	TRBJ2-7	TGTGCCAGCAGTTCTCGCTGGACAGGGGGAGAGCAGTACTTC	CASSSRWTGGEQYF
-	TRBV6-5	-	TRBJ2-3	TGTGCCAGCAGTTCCACACGAGATACGCAGTATTTT	CASSSTRDTQYF
-	TRBV6-5	few	TRBJ2-2	TGTGCCAGCAGTTACAGCGGACTATCCTACACCGGGGAGCTGTTTTTT	CASSYSGLSYTGELFF
-	TRBV11-3	-	TRBJ2-3	TGTGCCAGCAGCCCATACCTGAGCACAGATACGCAGTATTTT	CASSPYLSTDTQYF
-	TRBV6-5	few	TRBJ1-1	TGTGCCAGCAGGCGACAGTTCACTGAAGCTTTCTTT	CASRRQFTEAFF
TRBD2	TRBV4-3	-	TRBJ2-5	TGCGCCAGCAGCTCCGGGACTAGCGCCTCAGAGACCCAGTACTTC	CASSSGTSASETQYF
-	TRBV19	once	TRBJ1-1	TGTGCCAGTAATTTCGAGTTGAACACTGAAGCTTTCTTT	CASNFELNTEAFF
TRBD1	TRBV7-2	-	TRBJ1-5	TGTGCCAGCAGCTTAGATCCGGGACAGTATAGCAATCAGCCCCAGCATTTT	CASSLDPGQYSNQPQHF
-	TRBV11-2	-	TRBJ2-3	TGTGCCAGCAGCCTTTCTGAGGATACGCAGTATTTT	CASSLSEDTQYF
TRBD1	TRBV2	-	TRBJ2-5	TGTGCCAGCGGGGACAGTCCAGAGACCCAGTACTTC	CASGDSPETQYF
-	TRBV28	-	TRBJ1-1	TGTGCCAGCAGTCCTCCCGACGGCCACACTGAAGCTTTCTTT	CASSPPDGHTEAFF
-	TRBV28	-	TRBJ2-7	TGTGCCAGCAGCCTATTAGGTGCTGGCAAGCAGTACTTC	CASSLLGAGKQYF
-	TRBV7-2	-	TRBJ2-3	TGTGCCAGCAGCCCCAGCGGGGATACGCAGTATTTT	CASSPSGDTQYF
TRBD2	TRBV5-1	-	TRBJ2-3	TGCGCCAGCAGCGTGGGACTAGCGGAACCTAGCACAGATACGCAGTATTTT	CASSVGLAEPSTDTQYF
-	TRBV30	-	TRBJ1-1	TGTGTGGGGGGGGCTGAAGCTTTCTTT	CVGGAEAFF
-	TRBV27	-	TRBJ2-1	TGTGCCAGCGGGTCCTCCTACAATGAGCAGTTCTTC	CASGSSYNEQFF
TRBD2	TRBV11-3	-	TRBJ2-1	TGTGCCAGCAGCCAACCGACCCCTAGTTTGCGGGAGAAGGTTTACAATGAGCAGTTCTTC	CASSQPTPSLREKVYNEQFF